This record concerns one TCR beta chain sequence. The data derive from a study of blood T cell repertoires in COVID-19. The overall study: Specimens from acute and convalescent COVID-19 originated in the United States, Italy and Spain.

The CDR3 loop spans 15 amino acids. CDR1 GTSNPN and CDR2 SVGIG come from the germline V gene (reference sequence). Trimming shortened V by 3 bases and J by 2 bases, and 14 bases separated the two germline ends. Participants reported their clinical history, and cohort assignment relied on those reports. Using immunoSEQ multiplex PCR, the repertoire was profiled, and TCRdb retains in-frame clones only, with some absent. The table has about 250,000 clones, 75% to 85% seen once; the top ten hold approximately 9.1%. The TCR was taken from a woman in her forties or fifties with acute COVID-19. The specimen sequenced was PBMCs or T cells enriched from blood (not recorded which). The chain is built from TRBV30 and TRBJ1-5; a weak D match, TRBD1 (5 bases). The chain's CDR3 is CAWSGKQARNQPQHF. DNA of the CDR3: TGTGCCTGGAGCGGAAAACAGGCACGCAATCAGCCCCAGCATTTT.